Here is one TCR beta chain with its context. Since no conserved phenylalanine or tryptophan closes the CDR3, a read error is the likely cause. Because the CDR3's place on the DNA is in doubt, the DNA is left out and the CDR3 is given as listed by TCRdb. TCRbeta libraries were built with three rounds of nested PCR, modified from ARM-PCR. One entry per CDR3 protein, called by TCRdb with MiXCR from the multiplex PCR reads. Here the sample spans 68,000 or so distinct CDR3 sequences, roughly three fifths being singletons. No cell sorting was done before RNA was extracted from the tissue. The CDR3 has 15 residues if both end residues are counted. This specimen comes from a study of tumor and adjacent non-tumor tissue in lung cancer.

The sequence was collected from a man aged 45-65 years with non-small cell lung cancer. The sample taken for sequencing was lung tumor tissue. The chain is built from TRBV12-3 or TRBV12-4 and TRBJ2-1; the table's D call, TRBD2, was not checked against the DNA. The CDR3 is CAIRLAATAFNEHFL.